Listed here is a single TCR beta chain. Enrollment of patients from Seattle took place during active infection, with longitudinal follow-up. Authors' analysis steps: Nucleated cell counts were estimated from reference gene primer amplification. Clones were read by immunoSEQ multiplex PCR, and TCRdb kept only the in-frame ones, dropping some. That table gives V, J and clone size, and the DNA gave D and trimming. The sample contains under 350,000 clones, 75% to 95% of which appear only once. The CDR3 runs 15 residues. Trimming cost V 0 bases and J 7 bases; bases outside gene matches: 5. Germline V gene data show CDR1 as GTSNPN and CDR2 as SVGIG (reference sequence). This entry belongs to a study of blood T cell repertoires in COVID-19. The wider study: Samples came from the United States, Italy and Spain, spanning acute and convalescent COVID-19. Nucleic acid was either cDNA or gDNA, and it came from T cells, B-cell-depleted T cells, or PBMCs.

This clonotype originated in a woman aged 25 to 45 with COVID-19, enrolled during active disease. This chain joins TRBV30 and TRBJ1-6; TRBD1 matches at 8 bases. Sequencing input: peripheral blood. The CDR3 loop reads CAWSVLQGDNSPLHF. Written as DNA, the CDR3 is TGTGCCTGGAGTGTTTTACAGGGGGACAATTCACCCCTCCACTTT.